The sequence of this T cell receptor beta chain was determined in a study of response to subunit inactivated influenza vaccine. Study-wide findings and caveats: With each seasonal influenza vaccination, the authors suggested, few new T cells are recruited.

TCRdb ran MiXCR on the RT-PCR reads and lists one entry per CDR3 protein. This sample carries more than 450,000 distinct CDR3 sequences, about 12% of them seen once, and the ten largest clones take 10%. In its sample, this clonotype was seen many times. Its antigen is undetermined. The source was PBMCs from blood, collected on the day of vaccination. The receptor comes from a man aged 50-60 years who received an inactivated influenza vaccine.

CDR3 residues: CSARTRPSTDTQYF. The CDR3 DNA reads as TGCAGTGCTCGGACTAGACCAAGCACAGATACGCAGTATTTT. V gene TRBV20-1 combines with J gene TRBJ2-3, with 7 bases aligning to TRBD2. The CDR3 is 14 amino acids. J was trimmed by 0 bases and V by 5 bases; bases with no gene match: 5. Per germline, CDR1 DFQATT and CDR2 SNEGSKA (reference sequence).